The clone carrying this T cell receptor (beta chain) occurred a few times. Its antigen remains unknown. The germline V and J ends were trimmed by 3 bases and 2 bases, with 7 bases remaining between them. The CDR3 is 13 residues long. CDR1 MDHEN and CDR2 SYDVKM come from the germline V gene. The entry originates in a study of shared clonotypes between healthy human individuals. Study observations and caveats: The study found about 5% of naive CD4 clonotypes shared across four donors.

Genomic DNA (from each subset) was split evenly across several immunoSEQ plates. The protocol was immunoSEQ multiplex PCR, while the TCRdb copy is restricted to in-frame clones and leaves out a portion. The table has 100,000 or so clones, under 70% seen once. This receptor was obtained from a woman aged 25-40 years in good health. The sample taken for sequencing was memory CD8+ T cells sorted from blood. Subset indicated: CD45RO+ cells pooled with CCR7-negative TemRA cells. The chain combines TRBV28 with TRBJ2-5; D not certain. CDR3 region: CASSFGGQETQYF. CDR3 in DNA: TGTGCCAGCAGTTTTGGCGGACAAGAGACCCAGTACTTC.